This is a list of T cell receptor beta chains from one sample in a study of T cells in localized non-small cell lung cancer. Method: immunoSEQ multiplex PCR; TCRdb's copy keeps in-frame clones and lacks some. The sample contains around 1,100 clones, 36% of which appear only once. The sample consisted of normal lung tissue next to the tumor, taken before any cancer treatment. These receptors all come from a man between 40 and 70 years old with stage III lung adenocarcinoma. Each CDR3 is given with its conserved first and last residue. Each record gives: D gene, V gene, J gene, clone size, CDR3 DNA, CDR3 protein. A D gene is named only where the DNA matches it firmly. The size field is filled for only some rows; it gives once, few, many or a size class.

TRBD1,TRBV9,TRBJ2-4,-,TGTGCCAGCAGCAGGGACAGGGGTGACATTCAGTACTTC,CASSRDRGDIQYF
-,TRBV29-1,TRBJ1-2,few,TGCAGCGCCGGATTTACTGAATCCCCGGGGGGCTACACCTTC,CSAGFTESPGGYTF
TRBD1,TRBV5-1,TRBJ1-1,few,TGCGCCAGCAGCCAAGAAAGAAGGGACAGGGGATCCACTGAAGCTTTCTTT,CASSQERRDRGSTEAFF
-,TRBV30,TRBJ2-6,-,TGTGCCTGGTGTCTTTCTGGCTCTGGGGCCAACGTCCTGACTTTC,CAWCLSGSGANVLTF
TRBD1,TRBV11-3,TRBJ1-6,few,TGTGCCAGCAGCTCGGGACAGCCAAATTCACCCCTCCACTTT,CASSSGQPNSPLHF
TRBD2,TRBV18,TRBJ2-1,-,TGTGCCAGCTCGGCCCTAGCGGGGGGTTACAATGAGCAGTTCTTC,CASSALAGGYNEQFF
-,TRBV18,TRBJ2-2,-,TGTGCCAGCTCACCAACGGGGGGCAACACCGGGGAGCTGTTTTTT,CASSPTGGNTGELFF
-,TRBV6-8,TRBJ2-1,-,TGTGCCAGCAGTAAGGGACTTACACGCTCCTACAATGAGCAGTTCTTC,CASSKGLTRSYNEQFF
-,TRBV29-1,TRBJ1-3,-,TGCAGCGTTGTGCAGGGATCTGGAAACACCATATATTTT,CSVVQGSGNTIYF
TRBD1,TRBV19,TRBJ2-3,-,TGTGCCAGTAGTCCGGACAGGGCGTCCACAGATACGCAGTATTTT,CASSPDRASTDTQYF
TRBD1,TRBV6-7,TRBJ1-2,-,TGTGCCAGCAGGCAGGGGGATGGCTACACCTTC,CASRQGDGYTF
-,TRBV19,TRBJ2-2,-,TGTGCCAGTCGGGGTGTCGACCCAGGGCTCACCGGGGAGCTGTTTTTT,CASRGVDPGLTGELFF
-,TRBV30,TRBJ1-3,once,TGTGCCCGGGAAGAGACGGGCTCTGGAAACACCATATATTTT,CAREETGSGNTIYF
-,TRBV19,TRBJ2-7,-,TGTGCCAGTAGTAGGAGGGAAGGGGACGAGCAGTACTTC,CASSRREGDEQYF
TRBD1,TRBV28,TRBJ2-7,-,TGTGCCAGCAGTCCCACCCACCGACAGGGGGGGTACGAGCAGTACTTC,CASSPTHRQGGYEQYF
-,TRBV19,TRBJ1-1,-,TGTGCCAGTAGTATAAGGCCGGGGGTCCCGAACACTGAAGCTTTCTTT,CASSIRPGVPNTEAFF
TRBD2,TRBV25-1,TRBJ2-1,few,TGTGCCAGCAGCGGCCTAGCGGGGAGGTACAATGAGCAGTTCTTC,CASSGLAGRYNEQFF
-,TRBV15,TRBJ1-2,-,TGTGCCACCAGCAGAGAAACAGACAGGTTGTATGGCTACACCTTC,CATSRETDRLYGYTF
TRBD2,TRBV11-3,TRBJ2-3,-,TGTGCCAGCAGCTTACTCCGGCAAATAGGACTAGCAGATACGCAGTATTTT,CASSLLRQIGLADTQYF
TRBD1,TRBV11-3,TRBJ2-1,medium-sized,TGTGCCAGCAGCCAAGGACAGGCCTTCAATGAGCAGTTCTTC,CASSQGQAFNEQFF
TRBD2,TRBV11-3,TRBJ2-1,-,TGTGCCAGCAGCCCCTTTTCGGGGGGGGACAATGAGCAGTTCTTC,CASSPFSGGDNEQFF
TRBD2,TRBV28,TRBJ2-7,-,TGTGCCAGCAGTACTCCCGGGAGGATCGAGCAGTACTTC,CASSTPGRIEQYF
TRBD1,TRBV9,TRBJ1-6,few,TGTGCCAGCAGCGGGGACAGGATCGGCTATTCACCCCTCCACTTT,CASSGDRIGYSPLHF
TRBD2,TRBV19,TRBJ2-5,-,TGTGCCAGTAGTGCCGCCGGAACTAGCGGGGGTGAGACCCAGTACTTC,CASSAAGTSGGETQYF
TRBD2,TRBV18,TRBJ2-4,once,TGTGCCAGCTCACCAGGGACTAGCGGGGGGCTCATTCAGTACTTC,CASSPGTSGGLIQYF
-,TRBV9,TRBJ2-7,-,TGTGCCAGCAGCCCAGAGTATTCTGGGTCCGCCTACGAGCAGTACTTC,CASSPEYSGSAYEQYF
-,TRBV18,TRBJ2-3,-,TGTGCCAGCTCAAGACAGAGCACAGATACGCAGTATTTT,CASSRQSTDTQYF
-,TRBV7-2,TRBJ1-2,large,TGTGCCAGCAGCCCAAACGGAGGGACAGGCTACACCTTC,CASSPNGGTGYTF
TRBD1,TRBV18,TRBJ2-2,-,TGTGCCAGCTCACCATACAAGGGGGCCACCGTGGGGGAGCTGTTTTTT,CASSPYKGATVGELFF
-,TRBV14,TRBJ2-2,few,TGTGCCAGCAGCCAACTAAGGACCGGGGAGCTGTTTTTT,CASSQLRTGELFF
-,TRBV19,TRBJ1-2,-,TGTGCCAGTAACCCCCGGTCGGGGACCTATGGCTACACCTTC,CASNPRSGTYGYTF
-,TRBV14,TRBJ1-1,-,TGTGCCAGCAGCCCCCACATGAACACTGAAGCTTTCTTT,CASSPHMNTEAFF
-,TRBV2,TRBJ2-3,medium-sized,TGTGCCAGCAGTGGAGGGGTCGGCACAGATACGCAGTATTTT,CASSGGVGTDTQYF
-,TRBV5-1,TRBJ2-5,few,TGCGCCAGCAGCCCGGCCTCAGGCGTGGAGACCCAGTACTTC,CASSPASGVETQYF
-,TRBV28,TRBJ2-2,few,TGTGCCAGCAGCCACCGGGGGACCGGGGAGCTGTTTTTT,CASSHRGTGELFF
-,TRBV30,TRBJ1-1,-,TGTGCCTGGATTCGGGACGGTTCGAACACTGAAGCTTTCTTT,CAWIRDGSNTEAFF
-,TRBV4-1,TRBJ2-2,medium-sized,TGCGCCAGCAGCCAAGACTTCGCGAACACCGGGGAGCTGTTTTTT,CASSQDFANTGELFF
TRBD1,TRBV11-3,TRBJ1-6,medium-sized,TGTGCCAGCATCGGGGGGACAGGGAATTCACCCCTCCACTTT,CASIGGTGNSPLHF
-,TRBV11-3,TRBJ2-7,few,TGTGCCAGCAGCCCCAGCGGGTCCAGCTCCTACGAGCAGTACTTC,CASSPSGSSSYEQYF
-,TRBV11-3,TRBJ1-2,medium-sized,TGTGCCAGCAGCCAAGGGGGGATGGGCTATGGCTACACCTTC,CASSQGGMGYGYTF
-,TRBV18,TRBJ1-1,once,TGTGCCAGCTCAACCACAGAGGCGGAAGCTTTCTTT,CASSTTEAEAFF
-,TRBV28,TRBJ2-5,-,TGTGCCAGCAGACTCGGGGGCGAGACCCAGTACTTC,CASRLGGETQYF